This is a list of T cell receptor beta chains from one sample in a study of cytomegalovirus exposure and HLA in healthy donors. Method: immunoSEQ multiplex PCR; TCRdb's copy keeps in-frame clones and lacks some. The sample lists roughly 90,000 clones, roughly 92% occurring once. The material sequenced was PBMCs. The receptors here all came from a woman in her twenties or thirties in good health and CMV-seropositive. Both conserved end residues are part of each CDR3. A D gene is named only where the DNA matches it firmly. Clone sizes are given selectively: once, few, many, or a class where the clone is expanded.

v_gene: TRBV29-1
abundance: -
j_gene: TRBJ2-2
d_gene: TRBD1
CDR3nt: TGCAGCGGAGGACAGGGACCCACCCTCGGAGGGGAGCTGTTTTTT
CDR3aa: CSGGQGPTLGGELFF

v_gene: TRBV7-9
abundance: -
j_gene: TRBJ2-2
d_gene: -
CDR3nt: TGTGCCAGCAGCATACTAGGCCGGGACTCAGTCACCGGGGAGCTGTTTTTT
CDR3aa: CASSILGRDSVTGELFF

v_gene: TRBV30
abundance: -
j_gene: TRBJ2-2
d_gene: -
CDR3nt: TGTGCCTGGAGTGTATCATTCAACACCGGGGAGCTGTTTTTT
CDR3aa: CAWSVSFNTGELFF

v_gene: TRBV11-2
abundance: -
j_gene: TRBJ2-2
d_gene: -
CDR3nt: TGTGCCAGCAGCTACCTCCTCAGTGCCGGGGAGCTGTTTTTT
CDR3aa: CASSYLLSAGELFF

v_gene: TRBV7-8
abundance: -
j_gene: TRBJ1-5
d_gene: -
CDR3nt: TGTGCCAGCAGCTTATTGGGAACAGGTAGCAATCAGCCCCAGCATTTT
CDR3aa: CASSLLGTGSNQPQHF

v_gene: TRBV28
abundance: -
j_gene: TRBJ1-2
d_gene: -
CDR3nt: TGTGCCAGTAGGCCTCGGCGGACTAACTATGGCTACACCTTC
CDR3aa: CASRPRRTNYGYTF

v_gene: TRBV5-4
abundance: -
j_gene: TRBJ2-2
d_gene: -
CDR3nt: TGTGCCAGCAACCAAATGACAGTGCCGGGGGAGCTGTTTTTT
CDR3aa: CASNQMTVPGELFF

v_gene: TRBV4-3
abundance: -
j_gene: TRBJ2-1
d_gene: TRBD1
CDR3nt: TGCGCCAGCAGCCAAACAGGGGGCACTGAGCAGTTCTTC
CDR3aa: CASSQTGGTEQFF

v_gene: TRBV25-1
abundance: -
j_gene: TRBJ2-5
d_gene: TRBD2
CDR3nt: TGTGCCAGCAGTGAATCCGGTGCGGGGGAAGAGACCCAGTACTTC
CDR3aa: CASSESGAGEETQYF

v_gene: TRBV21-1
abundance: -
j_gene: TRBJ2-7
d_gene: -
CDR3nt: TGTGCCAGCAGCAAAGGCGGGTCAGGTGGTCGGTACTACGAGCAGTACTTC
CDR3aa: CASSKGGSGGRYYEQYF

v_gene: TRBV11-2
abundance: -
j_gene: TRBJ2-1
d_gene: -
CDR3nt: TGTGCCAGCAGCTTAGGGAGGGACTTCAACAACAATGAGCAGTTCTTC
CDR3aa: CASSLGRDFNNNEQFF

v_gene: TRBV19
abundance: -
j_gene: TRBJ1-2
d_gene: TRBD1
CDR3nt: TGTGCCAGTAGGGTGACAGGGGCCGCCCGAGGTGGCTACACCTTC
CDR3aa: CASRVTGAARGGYTF

v_gene: TRBV5-6
abundance: -
j_gene: TRBJ2-7
d_gene: -
CDR3nt: TGTGCCAGCAGTTCCCGGGGGGCGGGAGTCCCCTACGAGCAGTACTTC
CDR3aa: CASSSRGAGVPYEQYF

v_gene: TRBV5-1
abundance: once
j_gene: TRBJ2-7
d_gene: -
CDR3nt: TGCGCCAGCAGCCGACCCCTTGGGGAGGAGCAGTACTTC
CDR3aa: CASSRPLGEEQYF

v_gene: TRBV7-9
abundance: -
j_gene: TRBJ1-2
d_gene: TRBD1
CDR3nt: TGTGCCAGCAGCTTAATGGACAGGGACGGCTACACCTTC
CDR3aa: CASSLMDRDGYTF

v_gene: TRBV19
abundance: few
j_gene: TRBJ1-2
d_gene: -
CDR3nt: TGTGCCAGCGAAAAGACAGGCAGCTATGGCTACACCTTC
CDR3aa: CASEKTGSYGYTF

v_gene: TRBV10-2
abundance: -
j_gene: TRBJ2-7
d_gene: -
CDR3nt: TGCGCCAGCACTATAGGACGGGGCGAGCAGTACTTC
CDR3aa: CASTIGRGEQYF

v_gene: TRBV19
abundance: -
j_gene: TRBJ1-1
d_gene: -
CDR3nt: TGTGCCAGTAGCCCAGGGGAATTCAGAATGAACACTGAAGCTTTCTTT
CDR3aa: CASSPGEFRMNTEAFF

v_gene: TRBV7-2
abundance: -
j_gene: TRBJ2-3
d_gene: TRBD2
CDR3nt: TGTGCCAGCAGCTCCAAGGGGAGTATTAGCGGGAGTATAGATACGCAGTATTTT
CDR3aa: CASSSKGSISGSIDTQYF

v_gene: TRBV5-1
abundance: -
j_gene: TRBJ2-1
d_gene: TRBD2
CDR3nt: TGCGCCAGCAGCTTGGCGGCTAGCGGGAGGGGAGGAAATGAGCAGTTCTTC
CDR3aa: CASSLAASGRGGNEQFF

v_gene: TRBV27
abundance: -
j_gene: TRBJ2-7
d_gene: TRBD2
CDR3nt: TGTGCCAGCAGTCCGGGACTAGGGAGCTACGAGCAGTACTTC
CDR3aa: CASSPGLGSYEQYF

v_gene: TRBV10-3
abundance: once
j_gene: TRBJ2-7
d_gene: TRBD1
CDR3nt: TGTGCCACCTGGACAGGGGGCAACGAGCAGTACTTC
CDR3aa: CATWTGGNEQYF

v_gene: TRBV6-5
abundance: -
j_gene: TRBJ1-5
d_gene: -
CDR3nt: TGTGCCAGCAGTTACTCCAGTTTCCAGCCCCAGCATTTT
CDR3aa: CASSYSSFQPQHF

v_gene: TRBV4-3
abundance: -
j_gene: TRBJ2-7
d_gene: -
CDR3nt: TGCGCCAGCAGCCAAGACTATAGCGGCAGCTCCTACGAGCAGTACTTC
CDR3aa: CASSQDYSGSSYEQYF

v_gene: TRBV19
abundance: -
j_gene: TRBJ1-5
d_gene: -
CDR3nt: TGTGCCAGTAGTATAACAACAGGGAATCAGCCCCAGCATTTT
CDR3aa: CASSITTGNQPQHF

v_gene: TRBV2
abundance: -
j_gene: TRBJ1-1
d_gene: -
CDR3nt: TGTGCCAGCAGTGAAATCGGGATGTCGCGGGGGACTGAAGCTTTCTTT
CDR3aa: CASSEIGMSRGTEAFF

v_gene: TRBV30
abundance: -
j_gene: TRBJ2-4
d_gene: -
CDR3nt: TGTGCCTGTAGAGTTCGTCTAGCCAAAAACATTCAGTACTTC
CDR3aa: CACRVRLAKNIQYF

v_gene: TRBV30
abundance: -
j_gene: TRBJ2-5
d_gene: -
CDR3nt: TGTGCCTGGAGCCCGCCCTTTCAGGGGGAGACCCAGTACTTC
CDR3aa: CAWSPPFQGETQYF